These 12 T cell receptor beta chains came from one sample sequenced in a study of T cell responses to AZD1222 COVID-19 vaccine. TCRdb keeps only in-frame clones here, not all; method: immunoSEQ multiplex PCR. Among around 140,000 clones listed, approximately 92% were seen once. The sequences come from peripheral blood, collected on day 0 of AZD1222 vaccination. Receptors originate from an adult in good health.

The gene calls are TRBV7-9 and TRBJ1-4; D not certain. V lost 2 bases and J lost 7, with 8 bases in between. Germline loops: CDR1 SEHNR, CDR2 FQNEAQ (reference sequence). This CDR3 has 13 amino acids. The CDR3 region has the DNA TGTGCCAGCAGCTTATTATACGCTGAAAAACTGTTTTTT. Translation: CASSLLYAEKLFF.

The chain employs TRBV7-8 and TRBJ2-2; D is possibly TRBD1 (5 bases). CDR3 length equals 13 residues. The V end was cut by 4 bases, the J end by 4 bases, with 7 bases between. Germline CDR1 reads SGHVS; CDR2 reads FQNEAQ. In nucleotides, the CDR3 is TGTGCCAGCAGCTCAGGGCCCACCGGGGAGCTGTTTTTT. Amino acids: CASSSGPTGELFF.

The J gene is TRBJ1-3, the V gene TRBV5-1, with a weak D call TRBD1 (5 bases). The CDR3 totals 14 residues. Trimming took 1 base from V and 2 from J, leaving 7 bases between them. Germline loops: CDR1 SGHRS, CDR2 YFSETQ. CDR3 sequence (DNA): TGCGCCAGCAGCTTGATCAGGGCTGGAAACACCATATATTTT. As protein: CASSLIRAGNTIYF. Full variable domain (outside the CDR3, taken from reference TRBV5-1 and TRBJ1-3): KAGVTQTPRYLIKTRGQQVTLSCSPISGHRSVSWYQQTPGQGLQFLFEYFSETQRNKGNFPGRFSGRQFSNSRSEMNVSTLELGDSALYLCASSLIRAGNTIYFGEGSWLTVV.

This sequence joins TRBV5-1 and TRBJ2-3; the D is unclear. Germline lookup yields CDR1 SGHRS and CDR2 YFSETQ. Trimming took off 6 bases at V and 0 bases at J, with 11 bases between the two ends. The length of the CDR3 is 14 residues. The CDR3 DNA is TGCGCCAGCACCCCGGACCTTAGCACAGATACGCAGTATTTT. It specifies CASTPDLSTDTQYF. The whole variable domain, remainder taken from reference TRBV5-1 and TRBJ2-3, is KAGVTQTPRYLIKTRGQQVTLSCSPISGHRSVSWYQQTPGQGLQFLFEYFSETQRNKGNFPGRFSGRQFSNSRSEMNVSTLELGDSALYLCASTPDLSTDTQYFGPGTRLTVL.

The rearrangement joins TRBV25-1 to TRBJ2-1; maybe TRBD2 (7 bases). This CDR3 has 16 amino acids. Germline V gene lookup returns CDR1 MGHDK and CDR2 SYGVNS. Trimming removed 3 bases from V and 6 bases from J, with 18 bases in between. The CDR3 bases are TGTGCCAGCAGTGATCCTGCCGGGGGGCGGTTCAATGAGCAGTTCTTC. Its protein is CASSDPAGGRFNEQFF. The complete variable domain, with remaining parts taken from reference TRBV25-1 and TRBJ2-1, reads EADIYQTPRYLVIGTGKKITLECSQTMGHDKMYWYQQDPGMELHLIHYSYGVNSTEKGDLSSESTVSRIRTEHFPLTLESARPSHTSQYLCASSDPAGGRFNEQFFGPGTRLTVL.

The V call is TRBV3-1 (or the pseudogene TRBV3-2), the J call TRBJ2-5; 14 bases are a match to TRBD2. This CDR3 is 15 amino acids long. V trimming: 5 bases; J trimming: 7 bases; junction bases outside the gene matches: 6. Germline assignment: CDR1 LGHDT and CDR2 YNNKEL (reference sequence). For the CDR3, the DNA is TGTGCCAGCAGCAAGGGACTAGCGGGAGTTGGGACCCAGTACTTC. This codes for CASSKGLAGVGTQYF.

The chain has TRBV6-5 and TRBJ2-7; TRBD1 matches at 8 bases. With V trimmed by 4 bases and J by 2 bases, 7 bases remained unmatched. CDR1 is MNHEY, CDR2 SVGAGI, per germline. The CDR3 spans 15 residues. The CDR3 here is CASSLYRGKTYEQYF. The DNA of the CDR3 is TGTGCCAGCAGTTTATACAGGGGGAAGACCTACGAGCAGTACTTC.

This chain links TRBV19 with TRBJ2-7; no reliable D call. Trimming took 4 bases from V and 2 from J, leaving 12 bases between them. There are 14 residues in the CDR3. Per germline, CDR1 LNHDA and CDR2 SQIVND (reference sequence). The CDR3 loop reads CASSTVDWAYEQYF. The CDR3 DNA reads as TGTGCCAGTAGTACAGTCGACTGGGCCTACGAGCAGTACTTC.

The chain combines TRBV4-2 with TRBJ2-3, with 7 positions matching TRBD1. Germline CDR1 reads LGHNA; CDR2 reads YNFKEQ. There are 16 residues in the CDR3. V lost 1 base and J lost 5; bases outside the gene matches: 9. CDR3 loop: CASSQATSQGEDTQYF. CDR3 sequence (DNA): TGTGCCAGCAGCCAAGCGACCAGTCAGGGGGAAGATACGCAGTATTTT.

V and J are TRBV19 and TRBJ2-4, with 9 bases aligning to TRBD1. CDR3 length: 15 amino acids. From germline, CDR1 is LNHDA and CDR2 SQIVND (reference sequence). V lost 5 bases and J lost 7; bases outside the gene matches: 9. CDR3 region: CASSEQGARGNIQYF. The CDR3 nucleotides are TGTGCCAGTAGTGAACAGGGGGCGAGGGGTAACATTCAGTACTTC.

The CDR3: CASSRTGNNEAFF. Written as DNA, the CDR3 is TGTGCCAGCAGCCGGACAGGGAATAATGAAGCTTTCTTT. The J gene is TRBJ1-1, the V gene TRBV6-2 or TRBV6-3, with 8 bases identical to TRBD1. With 6 bases clipped from V and 7 bases from J, the junction kept 7 bases outside the gene matches. Germline CDR1 is MNHEY and CDR2 is SVGEGT. This CDR3 is 13 amino acids long.

This rearrangement joins TRBV6-5 to TRBJ2-7, with D tentatively TRBD2 (6 bases). V was cut by 6 bases and J by 2 bases, with 11 bases left in between. The CDR3 runs to 13 residues. Germline lookup yields CDR1 MNHEY and CDR2 SVGAGI. The CDR3 DNA reads TGTGCCAGCAGACGGGACTCCACCTACGAGCAGTACTTC. Translating gives CASRRDSTYEQYF.